The 19 T cell receptor beta chains in this list originate from one sample, sequenced in a study of cytomegalovirus exposure and HLA in healthy donors. The PCR was carried out with 60 Vbeta primers and 13 Jbeta primers. Data came from immunoSEQ multiplex PCR; TCRdb stores just in-frame clones and leaves some out. The data hold about 120,000 clones, with about 10% observed a single time. The source material was PBMCs. Receptors were obtained from a woman aged 18-30 years in good health and CMV-seropositive.

This clone was observed a few times. The chain is built from TRBV7-9 and TRBJ1-1; TRBD1 aligns across 8 bases. This CDR3 has 14 amino acids. CDR1 and CDR2 (germline): SEHNR, FQNEAQ (reference sequence). The J segment lost 1 base and the V segment lost 5 bases, leaving 3 bases of the junction unmatched. CDR3 DNA: TGTGCCAGCAGCAGAGACAGGGGGAACACTGAAGCTTTCTTT. Translating gives CASSRDRGNTEAFF.

This chain links TRBV6-1 with TRBJ2-1; TRBD2 agrees at 7 bases. V lost 5 bases to trimming and J lost 10 bases; unmatched junction nucleotides: 11. Germline V CDR1 and CDR2: MNHNS, SASEGT. The CDR3 spans 14 residues. DNA for the CDR3: TGTGCCAGCAGTTTCCAGGCGGGAGAGGGGGAGCAGTTCTTC. This codes for CASSFQAGEGEQFF.

This chain uses TRBV7-9 with TRBJ2-7, with TRBD2 identical over 8 bases. Gene TRBJ2-1 matches the end of the DNA better, so the J call may be wrong. The CDR3 runs to 14 residues. The V gene's germline CDR1 is SEHNR and CDR2 FQNEAQ (reference sequence). The CDR3: CASSLVAGTPEQFF. The CDR3 nucleotides are TGTGCCAGCAGCTTAGTAGCGGGAACCCCCGAGCAGTTCTTC.

This clone was picked up a small number of times. The V call is TRBV19, the J call TRBJ1-2, with D hard to call. From germline, CDR1 is LNHDA and CDR2 SQIVND (reference sequence). The CDR3 has 15 residues. The V end was cut by 8 bases, the J end by 4 bases, with 20 bases between. In nucleotides, the CDR3 is TGTGCCAGTGCGACGAAGGATGTTTGGAGCTATGGCTACACCTTC. The encoded protein is CASATKDVWSYGYTF. The variable domain in full, with the rest retrieved from reference TRBV19 and TRBJ1-2, is DGGITQSPKYLFRKEGQNVTLSCEQNLNHDAMYWYRQDPGQGLRLIYYSQIVNDFQKGDIAEGYSVSREKKESFPLTVTSAQKNPTAFYLCASATKDVWSYGYTFGSGTRLTVV.

This clone showed up just a few times. The chain combines TRBV5-8 with TRBJ2-7; TRBD1 agrees at 11 bases. Losses at the gene ends were 1 base for V and 7 bases for J; bases not matched to a gene: 7. The CDR3 consists of 15 residues. Germline V gene data show CDR1 as SGHTS and CDR2 as YDEGEE. CDR3 sequence: CASSLFGQGAKEQYF. The DNA for the CDR3 is TGTGCCAGCAGCTTGTTCGGACAGGGGGCTAAGGAGCAGTACTTC. Full variable domain (rest looked up from reference TRBV5-8 and TRBJ2-7): EAGVTQSPTHLIKTRGQQATLRCSPISGHTSVYWYQQALGLGLQFLLWYDEGEERNRGNFPPRFSGRQFPNYSSELNVNALELEDSALYLCASSLFGQGAKEQYFGPGTRLTVT.

In DNA form, the CDR3 reads TGTGCCAGCAGCGTACAGCACTCTGGGGCCAACGTCCTGACTTTC. Translated, it gives CASSVQHSGANVLTF. This chain links TRBV7-9 with TRBJ2-6; the D is unclear. CDR1 and CDR2 (germline): SEHNR, FQNEAQ (reference sequence). The V end was cut by 5 bases, the J end by 0 bases, with 8 bases between. The length of the CDR3 is 15 residues.

This clone was seen a few times. This chain uses TRBV11-2 with TRBJ2-7, with D uncertain. Trimming took 6 bases from V and 0 from J, leaving 9 bases between them. The CDR3 is made up of 13 amino acids. Looked up from germline, CDR1 is SGHAT and CDR2 is FQNNGV. The CDR3 sequence: CASRVSSSYEQYF. The CDR3 DNA sequence: TGTGCCAGCAGGGTATCTAGCTCCTACGAGCAGTACTTC.

This clone was observed a handful of times. This rearrangement joins TRBV4-1 to TRBJ2-5, with D possibly TRBD2 on 6 matching bases. This CDR3 is 14 amino acids long. V was clipped by 7 bases and J by 5 bases, with 17 bases between them. Germline V gene sequence: CDR1 MGHRA, CDR2 YSYEKL. The CDR3: CASKLSGLGETQYF. In nucleotides, the CDR3 is TGCGCCAGCAAACTTAGCGGACTCGGGGAGACCCAGTACTTC.

In its sample, this clone was seen a few times. The rearrangement uses TRBV6-6 and TRBJ2-7; possible D gene TRBD2, 6 bases. The CDR3 totals 12 residues. Germline CDR1 is MNHNY and CDR2 is SVGAGI (reference sequence). The germline V and J ends were trimmed by 7 bases and 0 bases, with 7 bases remaining between them. CDR3 region: CASTGSSYEQYF. CDR3 in DNA: TGTGCCAGCACCGGGAGCTCCTACGAGCAGTACTTC.

V and J are TRBV7-9 and TRBJ2-2, with 13 bases lining up with TRBD2. The germline CDR1 and CDR2 sequences are SEHNR and FQNEAQ (reference sequence). With 5 bases clipped from V and 4 bases from J, the junction kept 7 bases outside the gene matches. This CDR3 spans 17 amino acids. The CDR3 protein is CASSPLGLAGPTGELFF. The CDR3 coding sequence is TGTGCCAGCAGCCCTCTGGGACTAGCGGGGCCCACCGGGGAGCTGTTTTTT.

This clone showed up just a few times. The V call is TRBV5-1, the J call TRBJ2-6, with 8 bases fitting TRBD1. The V gene end was trimmed by 9 bases and the J gene end by 0 bases; junction bases not matched to a gene: 8. The CDR3 consists of 16 residues. The germline V gene encodes CDR1 SGHRS and CDR2 YFSETQ. CDR3 loop: CATRTGPSSGANVLTF. The CDR3 nucleotides are TGCGCCACTAGGACAGGGCCCTCCTCTGGGGCCAACGTCCTGACTTTC.

This clone appeared a few times. This chain joins TRBV2 and TRBJ2-7; no reliable D call. CDR1 and CDR2 (germline): SNHLY, FYNNEI. CDR3 length: 13 amino acids. The V and J ends lost 6 bases and 3 bases respectively, with 12 bases between them. The CDR3 nucleotides are TGTGCCAGCAGGGAGACTCGCAACTACGAGCAGTACTTC. It codes for CASRETRNYEQYF.

This clone appeared a few times. V gene TRBV4-1 combines with J gene TRBJ2-5; D may be TRBD1 (6 bases). Germline values: CDR1 MGHRA, CDR2 YSYEKL. The CDR3 spans 15 residues. Trimming pared 2 bases from V and 1 base from J, leaving 11 bases between. In DNA, the CDR3 is TGCGCCAGCAGCCAAACCGGACAGTCCCAAGAGACCCAGTACTTC. Protein product: CASSQTGQSQETQYF.

This clone was detected only a few times. The chain combines TRBV28 with TRBJ2-5; the D gene is possibly TRBD2 (6 bases). This CDR3 has 14 residues. The germline gives CDR1 MDHEN, CDR2 SYDVKM. Between the trimmed V and J ends, which lost 4 bases and 5 bases, there was a span of 14 bases. The CDR3, as DNA: TGTGCCAGCAGTTCCCCCGGGACTGGGGAGACCCAGTACTTC. This translates into CASSSPGTGETQYF.

This clone was counted a few times. This sequence joins TRBV6-6 and TRBJ1-1, with D possibly being TRBD1 (6 bases). In germline, CDR1 is MNHNY, CDR2 SVGAGI (reference sequence). V lost 5 bases, J lost 1 base, and 8 bases lay in between. The CDR3 has 13 residues. The CDR3 DNA reads as TGTGCCAGCAGTAAGACAGGGAACACTGAAGCTTTCTTT. It codes for CASSKTGNTEAFF.

The rearrangement joins TRBV4-1 to TRBJ2-7; tentatively, D is TRBD1 (6 bases). Germline loops: CDR1 MGHRA, CDR2 YSYEKL. This CDR3 spans 15 amino acids. The V end was cut by 0 bases, the J end by 2 bases, with 11 bases between. The CDR3 DNA follows: TGCGCCAGCAGCCAAGAGCGGACAGCCACCTACGAGCAGTACTTC. Amino acid sequence: CASSQERTATYEQYF.

This clone showed up just a few times. The rearrangement joins TRBV9 to TRBJ2-7, with 11 bases that match TRBD2. CDR3 length: 19 residues. CDR1 SGDLS and CDR2 YYNGEE come from the germline V gene. V shed 0 bases, J shed 2 bases, and the junction held 13 bases outside the gene matches. The CDR3 DNA follows: TGTGCCAGCAGCGTAGAAACTAGCGGGAGATTGCGATCCCCCTACGAGCAGTACTTC. As protein: CASSVETSGRLRSPYEQYF.

This clone has a handful of counts. J is TRBJ2-1 and V is TRBV25-1; D gene ambiguous. The germline V gene has CDR1 MGHDK and CDR2 SYGVNS. This CDR3 has 16 amino acids. Trimming cost V 3 bases and J 2 bases, with 14 bases left between them. The CDR3 here is CASSDQPNGPYNEQFF. In DNA, the CDR3 is TGTGCCAGCAGTGATCAGCCGAATGGGCCCTACAATGAGCAGTTCTTC.

This clone was picked up a small number of times. Written as DNA, the CDR3 is TGTGCCAGCAGCTTAGCTGTATCCTACGAGCAGTACTTC. This gives the protein CASSLAVSYEQYF. The chain links TRBV7-9 to TRBJ2-7; no definite D call. V dropped 0 bases and J dropped 1 base, with 4 bases sitting between them. This CDR3 has 13 amino acids. Germline V gene data show CDR1 as SEHNR and CDR2 as FQNEAQ (reference sequence).